These 23 T cell receptor beta chains share one sample of origin, sequenced in a study of naive and memory T cell subsets. Two oligonucleotides, mixed equimolar, formed the beta constant-region primer covering TRBC1 and TRBC2. Nested alpha and beta constant-region primers with the SP2 primer drove four PCR rounds on ligated cDNA. Each CDR3 protein gets one entry after TCRdb re-called the UMI-ligation and nested PCR reads with MiXCR. The sample records 99,000 or so distinct CDR3 sequences, about 14% being singletons. Findings and limits, study-wide: Especially in CD8 cells, naive repertoires contained a few larger clonotypes, possibly CD45RA-re-expressing memory cells.

For these receptors, no antigen is known. The material sequenced was naive CD8+ T cells from blood. These receptors were obtained from a human donor in good health.

The rearrangement links TRBV7-9 to TRBJ1-6; D remains unclear. The V end lost 3 bases, the J end lost 7 bases, and 7 bases lay between the germline ends. Germline V gene data show CDR1 as SEHNR and CDR2 as FQNEAQ (reference sequence). The CDR3 has 13 amino acids. The CDR3, as DNA: TGTGCCAGCAGCTTTACTACCAATTCACCCCTCCACTTT. Translation gives CASSFTTNSPLHF.

The chain uses TRBV10-3 and TRBJ1-5, with D uncertain. Trimming removed 4 bases from V and 2 bases from J, with 3 bases in between. This CDR3 comprises 12 residues. The V gene's germline CDR1 is ENHRY and CDR2 SYGVKD. Written as DNA, the CDR3 is TGTGCCATCAGTGGCGGCAATCAGCCCCAGCATTTT. This codes for CAISGGNQPQHF.

This clonotype was detected only a few times. The rearrangement joins TRBV7-9 to TRBJ1-3, with no clear D. Germline CDR1 SEHNR, CDR2 FQNEAQ (reference sequence). There are 16 residues in the CDR3. V was cut by 2 bases and J by 0 bases, with 11 bases left in between. CDR3 nucleotide sequence: TGTGCCAGCAGCTTAAGTCAGGCCAGCTCTGGAAACACCATATATTTT. Translating gives CASSLSQASSGNTIYF.

The chain joins TRBV3-1 to TRBJ2-1; 11 bases match TRBD2. From germline, CDR1 is LGHDT and CDR2 YNNKEL (reference sequence). The CDR3 totals 16 residues. V was clipped by 4 bases and J by 8 bases; unmatched bases: 10. As DNA, the CDR3 is TGTGCCAGCAGCCTGACGGGGACTAGCGGTGGGCATGAGCAGTTCTTC. Its protein product is CASSLTGTSGGHEQFF.

This clonotype was seen at least ten times. This chain uses TRBV15 with TRBJ2-1, with 9 bases identical to TRBD1. Germline loops: CDR1 LNHNV, CDR2 YYDKDF (reference sequence). V shed 11 bases, J shed 3 bases, and the junction held 11 bases outside the gene matches. CDR3 size: 15 residues. The CDR3 bases are TGTGCCTCACTTTCCGGGACAGGGAACTACAATGAGCAGTTCTTC. Amino acids: CASLSGTGNYNEQFF.

There are a few counts of this clonotype. V usage is TRBV4-3 and J usage is TRBJ1-3; no firm D call. The CDR3 is 14 amino acids. Deletions cut 0 bases from V and 2 bases from J, with 5 bases between. The germline V gene encodes CDR1 LGHNA and CDR2 YSLEER. CDR3 bases: TGCGCCAGCAGCCAAGAGGGAACTGGAAACACCATATATTTT. It translates to CASSQEGTGNTIYF.

This clonotype has only a few counts. The rearrangement joins TRBV30 to TRBJ2-2; D is tentatively TRBD1 or TRBD2 (5 bases each). The CDR3 extends over 16 amino acids. Germline CDR1 is GTSNPN and CDR2 is SVGIG (reference sequence). Between the trimmed V and J ends, which lost 3 bases and 4 bases, there was a span of 18 bases. CDR3 coding DNA: TGTGCCTGGAGCAAGGACCGGGACCCGGGCACCGGGGAGCTGTTTTTT. Amino acid sequence: CAWSKDRDPGTGELFF.

This clonotype was counted at least ten times. J is TRBJ2-3 and V is TRBV4-2; D might be TRBD1 or TRBD2, each matching 5 bases. V was pared by 1 base and J by 5 bases, with 13 bases between. The CDR3 extends over 15 amino acids. CDR1 LGHNA and CDR2 YNFKEQ come from the germline V gene. The CDR3 protein is CASSQGPGTEDTQYF. CDR3 nucleotide sequence: TGTGCCAGCAGCCAAGGACCAGGGACGGAAGATACGCAGTATTTT.

The V gene is TRBV30, the J gene TRBJ2-4, with 7 nucleotides matching TRBD1. CDR1 and CDR2 from the germline V gene are GTSNPN and SVGIG (reference sequence). CDR3 size: 15 residues. With 1 base clipped from V and 2 bases from J, the junction kept 5 bases outside the gene matches. CDR3 DNA sequence: TGTGCCTGGAGTGAGTCGGACAGGTCCAAAAACATTCAGTACTTC. Protein sequence: CAWSESDRSKNIQYF.

The genes are TRBV13 and TRBJ1-2, with 7 nucleotides matching TRBD1. This CDR3 comprises 14 residues. V was pared by 4 bases and J by 2 bases, with 4 bases of the junction left unmatched. The germline V gene has CDR1 PRHDT and CDR2 FYEKMQ (reference sequence). The CDR3 DNA reads TGTGCCAGCAGCTCTTTGGGACAGAACTATGGCTACACCTTC. Translated: CASSSLGQNYGYTF.

The gene calls are TRBV7-2 and TRBJ2-7; TRBD2 agrees at 10 bases. The CDR3 runs 17 residues. Germline CDR1 reads SGHTA; CDR2 reads FQGNSA. V lost 1 base, J lost 0 bases, and 6 bases stayed unmatched. CDR3 coding DNA: TGTGCCAGCAGCTTAGGTGGGACTAGCGAGAGCTCCTACGAGCAGTACTTC. This codes for CASSLGGTSESSYEQYF. Combining the CDR3 with reference TRBV7-2 and TRBJ2-7 gives the whole variable domain GAGVSQSPSNKVTEKGKDVELRCDPISGHTALYWYRQSLGQGLEFLIYFQGNSAPDKSGLPSDRFSAERTGGSVSTLTIQRTQQEDSAVYLCASSLGGTSESSYEQYFGPGTRLTVT.

The chain has TRBV27 and TRBJ2-1; 10 bases match TRBD2. CDR1 is MNHEY, CDR2 SMNVEV, per germline (reference sequence). Germline trimming cut 0 bases from V and 6 bases from J; bases unmatched to any gene: 5. CDR3 length: 16 residues. Here the CDR3 DNA reads TGTGCCAGCAGTTTATCCCCTAGCGGGGGACCCAATGAGCAGTTCTTC. Its translation is CASSLSPSGGPNEQFF.

The rearrangement uses TRBV12-3 or TRBV12-4 and TRBJ2-5; D perhaps matches TRBD1 (6 bases). The CDR3 contains 14 residues. The germline V and J ends were trimmed by 5 bases and 0 bases, with 10 bases remaining between them. DNA for the CDR3: TGTGCCAGCAGTCCACAGGGAAACCAAGAGACCCAGTACTTC. Amino acids: CASSPQGNQETQYF.

The chain uses TRBV18 and TRBJ1-6; D unresolved. Germline CDR1 reads KGHSH; CDR2 reads LQKENI. The CDR3 runs to 15 residues. V dropped 2 bases and J dropped 9 bases, with 14 bases sitting between them. This CDR3 reads CASSPLSGEVSPLHF. The CDR3 DNA reads TGTGCCAGCTCACCATTGAGCGGCGAGGTTTCACCCCTCCACTTT.

The chain joins TRBV5-1 to TRBJ2-7; 8 bases are shared with TRBD1. Germline CDR1 reads SGHRS; CDR2 reads YFSETQ. There are 14 residues in the CDR3. The J segment lost 2 bases and the V segment lost 3 bases, leaving 4 bases of the junction unmatched. This chain's CDR3 is CASSSDRAAYEQYF. The DNA for the CDR3 is TGCGCCAGCAGCTCGGACAGGGCAGCCTACGAGCAGTACTTC.

This clonotype was observed a few times. V is TRBV6-6 and J is TRBJ1-1; D is perhaps TRBD1 (5 bases). The CDR3 is 17 amino acids. Germline V gene lookup returns CDR1 MNHNY and CDR2 SVGAGI (reference sequence). Trimming pared 3 bases from V and 4 bases from J, leaving 21 bases between. The CDR3 loop reads CASSYYPTGRRGTEAFF. In DNA, the CDR3 is TGTGCCAGCAGTTATTATCCTACGGGACGGCGGGGCACTGAAGCTTTCTTT.

This clonotype has only one observation. The chain couples TRBV12-3 or TRBV12-4 to TRBJ2-1; 8 bases match TRBD1. V lost 5 bases to trimming and J lost 9 bases; unmatched junction nucleotides: 9. CDR3 length: 14 residues. CDR3: CASSTQRTGSEQFF. The CDR3 bases are TGTGCCAGCAGTACTCAACGGACAGGGAGTGAGCAGTTCTTC.

This clonotype has only a few counts. The rearrangement links TRBV20-1 to TRBJ1-5, with D perhaps matching TRBD1 (5 bases). V was clipped by 5 bases and J by 5 bases, with 13 bases between them. Germline CDR1 and CDR2: DFQATT and SNEGSKA (reference sequence). The CDR3 spans 13 residues. This CDR3 reads CSAAGTLDQPQHF. Here the CDR3 DNA reads TGCAGTGCTGCAGGGACCTTGGATCAGCCCCAGCATTTT.

This chain joins TRBV19 and TRBJ2-5; no definite D call. The V gene lost 5 bases and the J gene lost 1 base, with 11 bases spanning the gap. CDR1 and CDR2 (germline): LNHDA, SQIVND (reference sequence). CDR3 size: 14 residues. CDR3 protein: CASSYWLGQETQYF. CDR3 coding DNA: TGTGCCAGTAGTTACTGGCTCGGCCAAGAGACCCAGTACTTC.

The gene calls are TRBV27 and TRBJ1-1, with D perhaps TRBD1 (5 bases). Between the trimmed V and J ends, which lost 7 bases and 1 base, there was a span of 13 bases. Germline CDR1 is MNHEY and CDR2 is SMNVEV (reference sequence). The CDR3 sequence is 14 residues long. The CDR3 sequence is CASNPGLKNTEAFF. The DNA for the CDR3 is TGTGCCAGCAACCCGGGACTGAAGAACACTGAAGCTTTCTTT.

In its sample, this clonotype was seen a few times. V usage is TRBV28 and J usage is TRBJ2-1; D unresolved. Trimming took 6 bases from V and 13 from J, leaving 16 bases between them. The V gene's germline CDR1 is MDHEN and CDR2 SYDVKM. The CDR3 has 12 amino acids. CDR3 residues: CASRGPVIHQFF. The CDR3 bases are TGTGCCAGCAGGGGTCCGGTAATTCATCAGTTCTTC.

This clonotype was picked up a small number of times. J is TRBJ1-5 and V is TRBV28, with no clear D. The germline V gene has CDR1 MDHEN and CDR2 SYDVKM. Trimming took 7 bases from V and 3 from J, leaving 16 bases between them. The CDR3 spans 15 residues. The CDR3 DNA is TGTGCCAGCATCCCTCGCCAGGACCTCAATCAGCCCCAGCATTTT. It is translated as CASIPRQDLNQPQHF.

In this sample, this clonotype turned up a few times. The genes are TRBV4-3 and TRBJ2-7; D is perhaps TRBD2 (6 bases). Trimming took 0 bases from V and 7 from J, leaving 13 bases between them. This CDR3 region has 14 residues. CDR1 is LGHNA, CDR2 YSLEER, per germline. The CDR3: CASSQDSGFREQYF. DNA of the CDR3: TGCGCCAGCAGCCAAGATAGCGGATTCCGGGAGCAGTACTTC.